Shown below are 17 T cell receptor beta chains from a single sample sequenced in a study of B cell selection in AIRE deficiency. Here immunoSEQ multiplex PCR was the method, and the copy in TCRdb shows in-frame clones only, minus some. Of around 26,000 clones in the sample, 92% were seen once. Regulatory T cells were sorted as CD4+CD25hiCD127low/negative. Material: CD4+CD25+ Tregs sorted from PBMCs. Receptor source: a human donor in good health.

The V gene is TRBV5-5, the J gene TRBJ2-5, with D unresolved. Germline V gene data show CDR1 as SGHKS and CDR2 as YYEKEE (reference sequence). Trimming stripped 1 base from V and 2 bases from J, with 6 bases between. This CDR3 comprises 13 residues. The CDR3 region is CASSLTLQETQYF. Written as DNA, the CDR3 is TGTGCCAGCAGCTTGACCCTTCAAGAGACCCAGTACTTC.

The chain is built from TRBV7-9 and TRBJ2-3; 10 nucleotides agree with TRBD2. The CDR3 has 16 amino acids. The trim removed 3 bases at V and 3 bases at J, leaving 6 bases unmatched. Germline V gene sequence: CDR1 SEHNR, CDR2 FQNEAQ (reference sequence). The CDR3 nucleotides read TGTGCCAGCAGCTTCAGCGGGGGGGCTAAGACAGATACGCAGTATTTT. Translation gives CASSFSGGAKTDTQYF. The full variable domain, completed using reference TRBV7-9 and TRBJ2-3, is DTGVSQNPRHKITKRGQNVTFRCDPISEHNRLYWYRQTLGQGPEFLTYFQNEAQLEKSRLLSDRFSAERPKGSFSTLEIQRTEQGDSAMYLCASSFSGGAKTDTQYFGPGTRLTVL.

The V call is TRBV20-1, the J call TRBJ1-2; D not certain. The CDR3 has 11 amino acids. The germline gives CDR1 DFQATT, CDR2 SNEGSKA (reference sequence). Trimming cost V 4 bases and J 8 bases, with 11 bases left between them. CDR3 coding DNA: TGCAGTGCTAAAAGGTGGTGGGGCTACACCTTC. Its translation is CSAKRWWGYTF.

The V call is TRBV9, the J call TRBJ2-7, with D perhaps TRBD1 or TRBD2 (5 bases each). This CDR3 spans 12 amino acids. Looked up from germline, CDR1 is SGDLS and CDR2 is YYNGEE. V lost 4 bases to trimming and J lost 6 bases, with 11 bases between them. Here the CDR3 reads CASSLRGGEQYF. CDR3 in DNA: TGTGCCAGCAGCCTCCGGGGCGGCGAGCAGTACTTC.

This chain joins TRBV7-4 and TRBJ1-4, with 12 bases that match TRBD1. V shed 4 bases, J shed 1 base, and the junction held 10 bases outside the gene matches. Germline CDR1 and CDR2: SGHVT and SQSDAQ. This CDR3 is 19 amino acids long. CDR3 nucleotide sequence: TGTGCCAGCAGCTCGACCCGGGACAGGGGGCGCGGAACTAATGAAAAACTGTTTTTT. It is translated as CASSSTRDRGRGTNEKLFF.

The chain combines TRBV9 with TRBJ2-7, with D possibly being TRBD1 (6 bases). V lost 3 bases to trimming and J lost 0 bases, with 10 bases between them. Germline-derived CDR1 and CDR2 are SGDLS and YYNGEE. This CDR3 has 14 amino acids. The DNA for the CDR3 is TGTGCCAGCAGCGCAGGGGTAAACTCCTACGAGCAGTACTTC. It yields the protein CASSAGVNSYEQYF.

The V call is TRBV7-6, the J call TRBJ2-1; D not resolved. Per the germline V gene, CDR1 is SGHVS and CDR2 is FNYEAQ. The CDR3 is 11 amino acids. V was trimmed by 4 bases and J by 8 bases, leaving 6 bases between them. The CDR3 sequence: CASSSRDEQFF. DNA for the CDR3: TGTGCCAGCAGCTCCCGCGATGAGCAGTTCTTC.

CDR3 coding DNA: TGCGCCAGCAGCCGCGGGACTAGCGGCCACAATGAGCAGTTCTTC. Translated: CASSRGTSGHNEQFF. The chain has TRBV5-1 and TRBJ2-1; 11 bases line up with TRBD2. This CDR3 spans 15 amino acids. V lost 4 bases to trimming and J lost 5 bases; unmatched junction nucleotides: 5. Per the germline V gene, CDR1 is SGHRS and CDR2 is YFSETQ. Using reference TRBV5-1 and TRBJ2-1 for the parts outside the CDR3, the full variable domain is KAGVTQTPRYLIKTRGQQVTLSCSPISGHRSVSWYQQTPGQGLQFLFEYFSETQRNKGNFPGRFSGRQFSNSRSEMNVSTLELGDSALYLCASSRGTSGHNEQFFGPGTRLTVL.

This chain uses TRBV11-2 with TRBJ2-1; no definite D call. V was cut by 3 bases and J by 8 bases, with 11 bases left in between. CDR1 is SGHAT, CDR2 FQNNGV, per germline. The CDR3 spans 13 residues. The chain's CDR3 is CASSFPNGDEQFF. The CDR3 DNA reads TGTGCCAGCAGCTTCCCCAATGGGGATGAGCAGTTCTTC.

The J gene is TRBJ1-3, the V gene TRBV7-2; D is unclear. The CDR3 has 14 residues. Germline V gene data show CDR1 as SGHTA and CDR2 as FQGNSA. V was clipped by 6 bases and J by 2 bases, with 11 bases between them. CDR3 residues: CASRRQSTGNTIYF. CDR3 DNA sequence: TGTGCCAGCAGACGGCAGAGTACTGGAAACACCATATATTTT.

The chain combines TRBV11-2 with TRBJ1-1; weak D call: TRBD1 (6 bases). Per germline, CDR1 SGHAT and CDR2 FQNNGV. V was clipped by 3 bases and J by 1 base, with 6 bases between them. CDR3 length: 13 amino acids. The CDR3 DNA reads TGTGCCAGCAGCTTGGACAGGAACACTGAAGCTTTCTTT. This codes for CASSLDRNTEAFF.

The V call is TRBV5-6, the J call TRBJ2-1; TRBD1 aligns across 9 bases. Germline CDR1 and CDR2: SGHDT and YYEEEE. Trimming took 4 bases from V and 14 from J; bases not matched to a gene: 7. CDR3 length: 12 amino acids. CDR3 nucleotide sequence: TGTGCCAGCAGCGGATTACAGGGGGCAAAGTTCTTC. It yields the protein CASSGLQGAKFF. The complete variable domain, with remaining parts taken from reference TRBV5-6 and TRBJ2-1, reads DAGVTQSPTHLIKTRGQQVTLRCSPKSGHDTVSWYQQALGQGPQFIFQYYEEEERQRGNFPDRFSGHQFPNYSSELNVNALLLGDSALYLCASSGLQGAKFFGPGTRLTVL.

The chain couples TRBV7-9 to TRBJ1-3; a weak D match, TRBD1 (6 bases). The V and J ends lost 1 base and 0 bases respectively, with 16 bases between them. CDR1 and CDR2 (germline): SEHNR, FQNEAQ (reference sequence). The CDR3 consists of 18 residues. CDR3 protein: CASSLDLAGGHSGNTIYF. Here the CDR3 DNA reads TGTGCCAGCAGCTTAGATCTGGCCGGGGGACACTCTGGAAACACCATATATTTT.

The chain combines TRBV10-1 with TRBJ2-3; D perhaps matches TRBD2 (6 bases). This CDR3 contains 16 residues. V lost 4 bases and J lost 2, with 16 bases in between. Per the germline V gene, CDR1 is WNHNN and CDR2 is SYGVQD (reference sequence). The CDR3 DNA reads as TGCGCCAGCAGTGTCTCGGCCCGGGGGTTCACAGATACGCAGTATTTT. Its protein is CASSVSARGFTDTQYF.

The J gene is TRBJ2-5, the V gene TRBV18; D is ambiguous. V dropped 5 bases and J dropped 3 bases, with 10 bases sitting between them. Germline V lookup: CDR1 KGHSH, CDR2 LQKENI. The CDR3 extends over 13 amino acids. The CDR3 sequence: CASSSNSEETQYF. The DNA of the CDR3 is TGTGCCAGCTCAAGTAATTCCGAAGAGACCCAGTACTTC.

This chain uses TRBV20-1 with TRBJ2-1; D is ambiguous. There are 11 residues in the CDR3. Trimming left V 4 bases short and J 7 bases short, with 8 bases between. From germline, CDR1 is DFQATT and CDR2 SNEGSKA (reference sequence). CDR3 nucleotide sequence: TGCAGTGCTACTCAGGTAAATGAGCAGTTCTTC. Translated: CSATQVNEQFF.

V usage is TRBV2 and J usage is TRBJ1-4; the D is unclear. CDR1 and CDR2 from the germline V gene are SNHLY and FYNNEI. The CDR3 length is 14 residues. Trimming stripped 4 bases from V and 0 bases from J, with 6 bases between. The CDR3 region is CASSASATNEKLFF. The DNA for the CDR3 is TGTGCCAGCAGTGCGAGTGCAACTAATGAAAAACTGTTTTTT.